Sequencing of this T cell receptor (beta chain) was carried out in a study of shared clonotypes between healthy human individuals. Naive CD4+ cells were CD45RA-selected; the remaining cells were memory. The CDR3 runs 12 residues. The J segment lost 5 bases and the V segment lost 3 bases, leaving 2 bases of the junction unmatched. Per germline, CDR1 SGHRS and CDR2 YFSETQ. Each replicate PCR on the sorted subsets used approximately 200 ng DNA (around 31,000 T cell genomes). The data were produced by immunoSEQ multiplex PCR, yet TCRdb's version contains in-frame clones alone and is incomplete. The sample lists roughly 220,000 clones, 65% seen once, with roughly 11% in the top ten.

This TCR came from a man aged 30 to 39 in good health. This chain joins TRBV5-1 and TRBJ2-7; 7 bases are shared with TRBD2. Specimen: memory CD4+ T cells sorted from blood. The subset here: CD45RA-negative fraction. The CDR3 DNA is TGCGCCAGCAGCTGGGAGGGCCACGAGCAGTACTTC. This translates into CASSWEGHEQYF. Supplemented by reference TRBV5-1 and TRBJ2-7, the full variable domain reads KAGVTQTPRYLIKTRGQQVTLSCSPISGHRSVSWYQQTPGQGLQFLFEYFSETQRNKGNFPGRFSGRQFSNSRSEMNVSTLELGDSALYLCASSWEGHEQYFGPGTRLTVT.